The present T cell receptor (beta chain) was sequenced within a study of blood T cells in healthy people across ages. The trim removed 3 bases at V and 7 bases at J, leaving 4 bases unmatched. Germline V lookup: CDR1 SQVTM, CDR2 ANQGSEA. The CDR3 is made up of 13 amino acids. PCR was performed a second time for about 6 to 12 cycles using a sample-barcoded 5' primer and a J-beta primer mix. Each CDR3 protein is one row after TCRdb ran MiXCR on the 5' RACE reads. The data show around 820,000 distinct CDR3 sequences, with roughly 25% seen just once and more than 3% held by the top ten. The same sample was also used in a study of T cells of mothers and their children. That work states: Over 5 children and their three healthy Caucasian mothers were the donors. Mothers gave over 8 million TCR beta CDR3 reads each, and children 2.5 million to 3.5 million each. Thymic selection shapes TCR recombination output in related pairs, and it does so similarly in unrelated pairs. With unrelated pairs as the comparison, related mother-child pairs had a slightly higher overlap that was not significant.

The sample taken for sequencing was blood. The source of this sequence is a boy younger than 18 in good health. The V and J genes are TRBV29-1 and TRBJ1-2, with TRBD1 matching over 11 bases. Here the CDR3 reads CSVDGQGARGYTF. The CDR3 bases are TGCAGCGTTGACGGACAGGGGGCGCGTGGCTACACCTTC.